The 9 T cell receptor beta chains presented below share a single source sample, sequenced in a study of neoadjuvant anti-PD-1 for oral cavity cancer. Profiling relied on immunoSEQ multiplex PCR, and the TCRdb table lists in-frame clones only, not all of them. The data hold roughly 13,000 clones, with around 72% observed a single time. As for time point: after neoadjuvant nivolumab, at surgical resection. The source was PBMCs, collected after nivolumab (anti-PD-1) treatment. The source is a person aged 35-79 years with oral cavity squamous cell carcinoma.

The chain joins TRBV19 to TRBJ1-2; 7 nucleotides line up with TRBD1. The V and J ends lost 7 bases and 0 bases, in that order; junction bases with no gene match: 8. Germline loops: CDR1 LNHDA, CDR2 SQIVND (reference sequence). The CDR3 length is 15 residues. The CDR3, as DNA: TGTGCCAGTAACCCCGGGACAGCACCTAACTATGGCTACACCTTC. This gives the protein CASNPGTAPNYGYTF.

The gene calls are TRBV28 and TRBJ2-3; D is unresolved. The CDR3 totals 11 residues. The V gene lost 3 bases and the J gene lost 6 bases, with 4 bases spanning the gap. Germline assignment: CDR1 MDHEN and CDR2 SYDVKM. Here the CDR3 reads CASSLSDTQYF. In nucleotides, the CDR3 is TGTGCCAGCAGTTTGTCGGATACGCAGTATTTT.

V gene TRBV29-1 combines with J gene TRBJ2-6, with D tentatively TRBD1 (6 bases). V lost 7 bases to trimming and J lost 2 bases, with 9 bases between them. The CDR3 totals 13 residues. Germline CDR1 is SQVTM and CDR2 is ANQGSEA. The CDR3 coding sequence is TGCAGCGCTTCAGGGGCTGGGGCCAACGTCCTGACTTTC. Amino acid sequence: CSASGAGANVLTF.

The chain links TRBV18 to TRBJ1-4, with 9 bases fitting TRBD1. This CDR3 contains 15 residues. Germline V gene lookup returns CDR1 KGHSH and CDR2 LQKENI. Unmatched junction bases numbered 3, after V lost 3 bases and J lost 4 bases. The CDR3 DNA reads TGTGCCAGCTCACCGGAGGGACAGGGTAATGAAAAACTGTTTTTT. Translation gives CASSPEGQGNEKLFF.

This clone was seen a few times. The rearrangement joins TRBV11-2 to TRBJ2-1; 16 bases match TRBD2. J gave up 4 bases and V 7 bases, and 13 bases lay outside the gene matches. The CDR3 has 19 amino acids. The V gene's germline CDR1 is SGHAT and CDR2 FQNNGV. The CDR3 sequence is CASTPIVGLAGGPYNEQFF. The CDR3, as DNA: TGTGCCAGCACTCCTATCGTGGGACTAGCGGGAGGGCCGTACAATGAGCAGTTCTTC.

The V call is TRBV6-1, the J call TRBJ2-1; unclear D gene. V lost 9 bases, J lost 3 bases, and 9 bases lay in between. Germline-derived CDR1 and CDR2 are MNHNS and SASEGT. The CDR3 spans 12 residues. CDR3 nucleotide sequence: TGTGCCAGTAAAACCTACTACAATGAGCAGTTCTTC. Protein product: CASKTYYNEQFF.

V is TRBV10-3 and J is TRBJ2-7, with 14 bases fitting TRBD2. The CDR3 runs 16 residues. With 5 bases clipped from V and 7 bases from J, the junction kept 10 bases outside the gene matches. The V gene's germline CDR1 is ENHRY and CDR2 SYGVKD. The DNA of the CDR3 is TGTGCCATCAGTTCGGGACTAGCGGGAGCAGAGGGAGAGCAGTACTTC. Protein sequence: CAISSGLAGAEGEQYF.

This clone was counted a few times. The chain links TRBV2 to TRBJ1-5; a weak D match, TRBD1 (5 bases). The ends were cut back, 6 bases at V and 7 bases at J, with 16 bases in the middle. The CDR3 covers 14 residues. CDR1 is SNHLY, CDR2 FYNNEI, per germline. The CDR3 loop is CASREGFSDQPQHF. In nucleotides, the CDR3 is TGTGCCAGCAGGGAGGGGTTTAGCGACCAGCCCCAGCATTTT.

The chain is built from TRBV28 and TRBJ1-5, with unresolved D. This CDR3 has 12 residues. V lost 6 bases to trimming and J lost 6 bases, with 9 bases between them. Germline V CDR1 and CDR2: MDHEN, SYDVKM. This CDR3 is CASSRRSQPQHF. Here the CDR3 DNA reads TGTGCCAGCAGCAGACGGTCTCAGCCCCAGCATTTT.